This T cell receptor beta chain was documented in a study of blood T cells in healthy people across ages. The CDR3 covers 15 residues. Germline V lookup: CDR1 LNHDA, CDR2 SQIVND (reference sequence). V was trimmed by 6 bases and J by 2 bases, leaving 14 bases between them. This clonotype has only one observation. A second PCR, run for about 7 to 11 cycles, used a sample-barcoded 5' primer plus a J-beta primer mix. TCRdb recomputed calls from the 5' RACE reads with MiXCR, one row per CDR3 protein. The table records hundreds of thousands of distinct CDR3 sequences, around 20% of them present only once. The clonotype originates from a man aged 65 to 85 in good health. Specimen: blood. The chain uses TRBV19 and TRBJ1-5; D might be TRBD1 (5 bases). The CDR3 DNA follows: TGTGCCAGTAGGTGGGACCCGGAGGGCAATCAGCCCCAGCATTTT. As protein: CASRWDPEGNQPQHF. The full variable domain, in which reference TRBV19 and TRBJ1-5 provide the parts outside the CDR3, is DGGITQSPKYLFRKEGQNVTLSCEQNLNHDAMYWYRQDPGQGLRLIYYSQIVNDFQKGDIAEGYSVSREKKESFPLTVTSAQKNPTAFYLCASRWDPEGNQPQHFGDGTRLSIL.